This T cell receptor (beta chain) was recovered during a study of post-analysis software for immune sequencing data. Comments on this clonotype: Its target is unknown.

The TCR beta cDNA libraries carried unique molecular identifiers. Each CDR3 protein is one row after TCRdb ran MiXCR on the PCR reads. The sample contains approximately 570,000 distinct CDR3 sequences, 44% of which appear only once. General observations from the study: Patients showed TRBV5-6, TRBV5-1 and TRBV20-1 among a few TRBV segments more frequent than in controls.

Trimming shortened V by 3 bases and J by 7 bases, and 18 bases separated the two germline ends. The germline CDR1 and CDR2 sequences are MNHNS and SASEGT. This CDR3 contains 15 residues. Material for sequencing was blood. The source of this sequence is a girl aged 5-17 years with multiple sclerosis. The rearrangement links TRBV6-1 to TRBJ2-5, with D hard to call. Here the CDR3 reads CASSELFNPLGTQYF. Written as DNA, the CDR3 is TGTGCCAGCAGTGAGTTGTTTAACCCTCTAGGGACCCAGTACTTC.